A selection of T cell receptor beta chains follows, all from one sample in a study of blood T cells in healthy people across ages. From the 5' RACE reads, TCRdb called clonotypes with MiXCR, one entry per CDR3 protein. The table lists hundreds of thousands of distinct CDR3 sequences, about 30% of them singletons. Sequencing input: blood. Receptor source: a woman aged 80 or over in good health. The CDR3 runs from the conserved cysteine through the conserved F or W. A D gene is named only where the DNA matches it firmly. Some rows mark clone size as missing; the rest say once, few, many or name a class of expanded clone.

d_gene	v_gene	j_gene	abundance	CDR3nt	CDR3aa
TRBD1	TRBV20-1	TRBJ2-7	many	TGCAGTGCTAGTCACAGGGGGCCCTACGAGCAGTACTTC	CSASHRGPYEQYF
-	TRBV3-1	TRBJ2-5	many	TGTGCCAGCAGCCAAGGGGGTTTAGGGACCCAGTACTTC	CASSQGGLGTQYF
-	TRBV6-2/TRBV6-3	TRBJ1-1	-	TGTGCCAGCAGTTACTCGACGGGTAGGATGAACACTGAAGCTTTCTTT	CASSYSTGRMNTEAFF
TRBD2	TRBV20-1	TRBJ2-3	-	TGCAGTGCTGTCGAGCGGGGGCCGTTCACAGATACGCAGTATTTT	CSAVERGPFTDTQYF
TRBD2	TRBV28	TRBJ2-1	many	TGTGCCAGCAGTCCTAGCGGGGGCTTTAGCTCCTACAATGAGCAGTTCTTC	CASSPSGGFSSYNEQFF
-	TRBV18	TRBJ1-2	-	TGTGCCGGCTCACCAGACAGCGCATATGGCTACACCTTC	CAGSPDSAYGYTF
-	TRBV5-1	TRBJ2-3	-	TGCGCCAGCAGCCCAGCCGAATCCACAGATACGCAGTATTTT	CASSPAESTDTQYF
TRBD2	TRBV6-1	TRBJ2-6	many	TGTGCCAGCAGTGAAGCTCAAGCGGGGGGTACCTCTGGGGCCAACGTCCTGACTTTC	CASSEAQAGGTSGANVLTF
TRBD2	TRBV4-1	TRBJ2-3	many	TGCGCCAGCAGCCGTCTACTAGCGGGGGGGGTAGACATAACAGATACGCAGTATTTT	CASSRLLAGGVDITDTQYF
-	TRBV6-5	TRBJ1-5	-	TGTGCCAGCAGTTACTCGGAAAGTGGCAATCAGCCCCAGCATTTT	CASSYSESGNQPQHF
-	TRBV14	TRBJ2-5	many	TGTGCCAGCAGCCAACGGGACTTCCAAGAGACCCAGTACTTC	CASSQRDFQETQYF
-	TRBV30	TRBJ2-1	few	TGTGCCTGGAGTACCCGATCTGGGGGGAATGAGCAGTTCTTC	CAWSTRSGGNEQFF
-	TRBV7-2	TRBJ2-1	-	TGTGCCAGCAGCTTGGACGACAATGAGCAGTTCTTC	CASSLDDNEQFF
-	TRBV28	TRBJ2-6	many	TGTGCCAGCAGTCGAGCTGGGGCCAACGTCCTGACTTTC	CASSRAGANVLTF
-	TRBV7-2	TRBJ2-4	once	TGTGCCAGCAGCCCCGGACACGATATAGCCAAAAACATTCAGTACTTC	CASSPGHDIAKNIQYF
-	TRBV7-9	TRBJ1-2	many	TGTGCCAGCAGCGCAAATTTAGATGGCTACACCTTC	CASSANLDGYTF
-	TRBV29-1	TRBJ2-5	-	TGCAGCGGCCGAGGACTAGGGGGGGAGACCCAGTACTTC	CSGRGLGGETQYF
TRBD2	TRBV6-5	TRBJ2-1	many	TGTGCCAGCAGAGCCGGGACTATCACCTACAATGAGCAGTTCTTC	CASRAGTITYNEQFF
TRBD1	TRBV6-5	TRBJ2-3	many	TGTGCCAGCAGTTACTCGGGCGGACAGGGTCGGTATCGCACAGATACGCAGTATTTT	CASSYSGGQGRYRTDTQYF
TRBD1	TRBV4-2	TRBJ1-2	-	TGTGCCAGCAGCCAAGATGGGACAGTCTATGGCTACACCTTC	CASSQDGTVYGYTF
-	TRBV7-2	TRBJ1-5	many	TGTGCCAGCAGTCTAGGGGCGGAGGCCCAGAATCAGCCCCAGCATTTT	CASSLGAEAQNQPQHF
TRBD2	TRBV5-5	TRBJ2-2	many	TGTGCCAGCAGCTTTAGTAGCGGGGAACTGACCGGGGAGCTGTTTTTT	CASSFSSGELTGELFF
TRBD1	TRBV5-1	TRBJ1-5	many	TGCGCCAGCAGCCCAGGAGGGACAGATAGCAATCAGCCCCAGCATTTT	CASSPGGTDSNQPQHF
TRBD2	TRBV20-1	TRBJ2-3	many	TGCAGTGCACGCGGGGGGACCCCCGAAGATACGCAGTATTTT	CSARGGTPEDTQYF
-	TRBV6-1	TRBJ1-5	few	TGTGCCAGCAGTGTCGGAAGTGGGAGAAATCAGCCCCAGCATTTT	CASSVGSGRNQPQHF
-	TRBV5-6	TRBJ1-6	-	TGTGCCAGCAGCTTTGAGGCCGCGCGGTCACCCCTCCACTTT	CASSFEAARSPLHF
-	TRBV5-1	TRBJ2-7	many	TGCGCCAGCAGCTCTACTGACGGGGGAACCTACGAGCAGTACTTC	CASSSTDGGTYEQYF
-	TRBV20-1	TRBJ1-1	few	TGCAGTGCCGCCGGGGGTGGGAACACTGAAGCTTTCTTT	CSAAGGGNTEAFF
-	TRBV27	TRBJ1-6	many	TGTGCCAGCAGTCCCGTCTTAGTATTTGCCCTCCACTTT	CASSPVLVFALHF
-	TRBV3-1	TRBJ1-2	many	TGTGCCAGCACCGGGAATCACTATGGCTACACCTTC	CASTGNHYGYTF
TRBD1	TRBV6-2/TRBV6-3	TRBJ1-5	many	TGTGCCAGCAGCCCCGGGACAGGGAGTAAGAATCAGCCCCAGCATTTT	CASSPGTGSKNQPQHF
TRBD1	TRBV30	TRBJ2-7	-	TGTGCTTCCGGGACAGAGTCCTACGAGCAGTACTTC	CASGTESYEQYF
-	TRBV6-2/TRBV6-3	TRBJ1-1	-	TGTGCCAGCACCCTGACCTTGAACACTGAAGCTTTCTTT	CASTLTLNTEAFF
TRBD2	TRBV4-1	TRBJ2-3	many	TGCGCCAGCAGCCAAGAAGGTGGGGCTAGCGGGGGTGTCACAGATACGCAGTATTTT	CASSQEGGASGGVTDTQYF
TRBD1	TRBV13	TRBJ1-6	few	TGTGCCAGCACCAGACAGGGGGCTGGTTCACCCCTCCACTTT	CASTRQGAGSPLHF
TRBD1	TRBV12-3/TRBV12-4	TRBJ1-1	-	TGTGCCAGCATGGACAGGGGAGGGTCCACTGAAGCTTTCTTT	CASMDRGGSTEAFF
-	TRBV7-2	TRBJ1-1	-	TGTGCCGGCAGCCCCGCTCCCGTCGGGACTCTCTTTCCTGAAGCTTTCTTT	CAGSPAPVGTLFPEAFF
-	TRBV20-1	TRBJ1-1	many	TGCAGTGCTAGTTTGAGGGCGAACACTGAAGCTTTCTTT	CSASLRANTEAFF
-	TRBV20-1	TRBJ2-7	many	TGCAGTGCCCGGGTCAGGGCCGCCTACGAGCAGTACTTC	CSARVRAAYEQYF
-	TRBV25-1	TRBJ1-1	few	TGTGCCAGCAGTCATCCCGTCGGATCGGCGGCTGACACTGAAGCTTTCTTT	CASSHPVGSAADTEAFF
TRBD2	TRBV6-1	TRBJ2-7	many	TGTGCCAGCAGGTCTAGCGGGGGGCCTTCCTACGAGCAGTACTTC	CASRSSGGPSYEQYF
-	TRBV7-2	TRBJ2-7	-	TGTGCCAGCAGCTTGGAAAGCTCTTACTCCTACGAGCAGTACTTC	CASSLESSYSYEQYF
-	TRBV6-2/TRBV6-3	TRBJ1-1	-	TGTGCCAGCTCTGGGACGGTCGTGGAGACTGAAGCTTTCTTT	CASSGTVVETEAFF
-	TRBV5-6	TRBJ2-5	many	TGTGCCAGCAGCTGGGGGGCGCGAGAGACCCAGTACTTC	CASSWGARETQYF
-	TRBV7-8	TRBJ2-5	-	TGTGCCAGCAGCGAAACGGGCAGGGGCGAACAAGAGACCCAGTACTTC	CASSETGRGEQETQYF
TRBD1	TRBV6-2/TRBV6-3	TRBJ2-1	few	TGTGCCAGCAGTCCCCGGGACAGGGTCAGCAATGAGCAGTTCTTC	CASSPRDRVSNEQFF
-	TRBV4-2	TRBJ2-7	-	TGTGCCAGCAGCCAAGGGGCTGGCCAGAATGAGCAGTACTTC	CASSQGAGQNEQYF
-	TRBV9	TRBJ1-6	many	TGTGCCAGCAGCTCAGACGGTAATTCACCCCTCCACTTT	CASSSDGNSPLHF
-	TRBV5-1	TRBJ2-1	many	TGCGCCAGCAGCTGGGACGGGCAATTGTACAATGAGCAGTTCTTC	CASSWDGQLYNEQFF
TRBD2	TRBV20-1	TRBJ2-1	many	TGCAGTGCTAGACTAGCGGGGGCCCCAGGTATCGCCAATGAGCAGTTCTTC	CSARLAGAPGIANEQFF
-	TRBV12-3/TRBV12-4	TRBJ2-1	many	TGTGCCAGCAGTTTAATCGATAGCTCCTACAATGAGCAGTTCTTC	CASSLIDSSYNEQFF